The clone carrying this T cell receptor beta chain turned up a few times. Antigen unknown. Trimming took 7 bases from V and 3 from J, leaving 18 bases between them. This CDR3 has 15 residues. Germline CDR1 is MNHEY and CDR2 is SMNVEV (reference sequence). Amplification of TCR beta CDR3 regions used RNA as the template. The HTBI primer set was used in a first-round RT-PCR of the TCR CDR3. Using its own MiXCR run on the multiplex PCR reads, TCRdb lists one record per CDR3 protein. The sample carries about 640,000 distinct CDR3 sequences, about 14% recorded once. The data stem from a study of T cells in Graves' hyperthyroidism and ophthalmopathy. General observations from the study: Separating ophthalmopathy from stable hyperthyroidism was achieved by a 13 V-J model.

The receptor was derived from a woman between 50 and 59 years old with Graves' ophthalmopathy. This chain connects TRBV27 to TRBJ1-2; D unresolved. Material: blood. Here the CDR3 DNA reads TGTGCCAGCACCGAACGGCAACCCGGGCACTATGGCTACACCTTC. As protein: CASTERQPGHYGYTF.